The 6 T cell receptor beta chains presented below share a single source sample, sequenced in a study of graft-versus-host responses after intestinal transplantation. The data were produced by immunoSEQ multiplex PCR, yet TCRdb's version contains in-frame clones alone and is incomplete. The sample comprises around 93,000 clones, over 80% of which are singletons, and 5% to 6.5% rests with the top ten. These TCRs are of unknown antigen specificity. The sequenced sample was unstimulated CD8+ T cells sorted from spleen or lymph node cells, obtained before intestinal transplant. These receptors were collected from a human donor who received an intestinal transplant.

This chain connects TRBV13 to TRBJ2-7, with TRBD1 as a possible D gene (6 bases). Germline V gene sequence: CDR1 PRHDT, CDR2 FYEKMQ (reference sequence). The CDR3 runs to 14 residues. Trimming removed 3 bases from V and 2 bases from J, with 11 bases in between. In nucleotides, the CDR3 is TGTGCCAGCAGCTTCGGGGCAGGGGCCTACGAGCAGTACTTC. Protein: CASSFGAGAYEQYF.

The chain recombines TRBV7-2 with TRBJ1-5; 7 positions match TRBD1. This CDR3 comprises 15 residues. Looked up from germline, CDR1 is SGHTA and CDR2 is FQGNSA. V gave up 5 bases and J gave up 5 bases; unmatched junction bases: 9. CDR3 sequence: CASSIPGQRDQPQHF. In DNA form, the CDR3 reads TGTGCCAGCAGCATACCGGGACAGCGCGATCAGCCCCAGCATTTT. The variable domain in full, completed from reference TRBV7-2 and TRBJ1-5, reads GAGVSQSPSNKVTEKGKDVELRCDPISGHTALYWYRQSLGQGLEFLIYFQGNSAPDKSGLPSDRFSAERTGGSVSTLTIQRTQQEDSAVYLCASSIPGQRDQPQHFGDGTRLSIL.

The chain recombines TRBV2 with TRBJ2-3, with 9 bases fitting TRBD2. V was pared by 1 base and J by 2 bases, with 10 bases of the junction left unmatched. This CDR3 has 18 amino acids. CDR1 is SNHLY and CDR2 is FYNNEI in the germline V gene. Written as DNA, the CDR3 is TGTGCCAGCAGTGAAGTTGGGATAGCGGGGGATTACACAGATACGCAGTATTTT. Translation gives CASSEVGIAGDYTDTQYF. Together with reference TRBV2 and TRBJ2-3, the CDR3 gives the full variable domain: EPEVTQTPSHQVTQMGQEVILRCVPISNHLYFYWYRQILGQKVEFLVSFYNNEISEKSEIFDDQFSVERPDGSNFTLKIRSTKLEDSAMYFCASSEVGIAGDYTDTQYFGPGTRLTVL.

This rearrangement joins TRBV9 to TRBJ2-1, with D perhaps matching TRBD1 (5 bases). CDR3 length: 14 residues. Germline V gene data show CDR1 as SGDLS and CDR2 as YYNGEE. V dropped 0 bases and J dropped 3 bases, with 7 bases sitting between them. The CDR3 loop reads CASSVGQGYNEQFF. As DNA, the CDR3 is TGTGCCAGCAGCGTAGGGCAGGGCTACAATGAGCAGTTCTTC. The full variable domain, with the rest looked up from reference TRBV9 and TRBJ2-1, is DSGVTQTPKHLITATGQRVTLRCSPRSGDLSVYWYQQSLDQGLQFLIQYYNGEERAKGNILERFSAQQFPDLHSELNLSSLELGDSALYFCASSVGQGYNEQFFGPGTRLTVL.

J is TRBJ1-4 and V is TRBV7-9, with 8 nucleotides matching TRBD1. This CDR3 spans 17 amino acids. The V gene's germline CDR1 is SEHNR and CDR2 FQNEAQ (reference sequence). With 5 bases clipped from V and 0 bases from J, the junction kept 8 bases outside the gene matches. DNA of the CDR3: TGTGCCAGCAGCCCCCGGACAGGGCGTACAACTAATGAAAAACTGTTTTTT. Its protein product is CASSPRTGRTTNEKLFF. Complete variable domain (other parts from reference TRBV7-9 and TRBJ1-4): DTGVSQNPRHKITKRGQNVTFRCDPISEHNRLYWYRQTLGQGPEFLTYFQNEAQLEKSRLLSDRFSAERPKGSFSTLEIQRTEQGDSAMYLCASSPRTGRTTNEKLFFGSGTQLSVL.

J is TRBJ2-7 and V is TRBV11-2; 7 bases align to TRBD1. This CDR3 region has 15 residues. The germline V gene has CDR1 SGHAT and CDR2 FQNNGV. Trimming cost V 3 bases and J 3 bases; bases outside gene matches: 8. The CDR3 nucleotides are TGTGCCAGCAGCTTTAGTTGGGACAGCAACTACGAGCAGTACTTC. It is translated as CASSFSWDSNYEQYF.